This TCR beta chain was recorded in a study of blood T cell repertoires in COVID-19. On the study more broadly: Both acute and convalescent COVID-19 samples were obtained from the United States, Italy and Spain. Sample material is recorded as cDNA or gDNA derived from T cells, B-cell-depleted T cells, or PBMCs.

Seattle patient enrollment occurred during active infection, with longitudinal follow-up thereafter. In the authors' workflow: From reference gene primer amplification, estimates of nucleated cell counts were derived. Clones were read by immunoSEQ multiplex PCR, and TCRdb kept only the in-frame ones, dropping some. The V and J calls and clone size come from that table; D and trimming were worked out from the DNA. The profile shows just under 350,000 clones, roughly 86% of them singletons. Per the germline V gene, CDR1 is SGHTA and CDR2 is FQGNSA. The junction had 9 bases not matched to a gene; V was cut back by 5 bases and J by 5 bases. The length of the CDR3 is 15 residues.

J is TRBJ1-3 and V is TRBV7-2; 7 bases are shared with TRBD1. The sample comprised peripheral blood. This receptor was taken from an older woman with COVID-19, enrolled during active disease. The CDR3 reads CASSPEGTARNTIYF. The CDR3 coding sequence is TGTGCCAGCAGCCCAGAGGGGACAGCTAGAAACACCATATATTTT.